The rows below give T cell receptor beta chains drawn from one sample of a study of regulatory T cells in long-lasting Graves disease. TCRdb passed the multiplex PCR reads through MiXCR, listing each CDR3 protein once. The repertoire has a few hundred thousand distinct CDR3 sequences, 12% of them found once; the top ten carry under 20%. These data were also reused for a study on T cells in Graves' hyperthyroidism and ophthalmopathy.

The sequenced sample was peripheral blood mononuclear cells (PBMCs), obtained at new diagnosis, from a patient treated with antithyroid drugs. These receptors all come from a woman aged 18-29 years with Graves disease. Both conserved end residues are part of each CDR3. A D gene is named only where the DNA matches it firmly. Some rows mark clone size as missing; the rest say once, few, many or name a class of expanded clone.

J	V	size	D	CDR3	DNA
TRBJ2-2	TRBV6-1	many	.	CASSPIESTGELFF	TGTGCCAGCAGCCCAATCGAGAGCACCGGGGAGCTGTTTTTT
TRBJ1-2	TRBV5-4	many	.	CASSLQRIYGYTF	TGTGCCAGCAGCCTACAGCGGATCTATGGCTACACCTTC
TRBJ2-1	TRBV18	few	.	CASSPPLTIYNEQFF	TGTGCCAGCTCACCACCTTTAACAATTTACAATGAGCAGTTCTTC
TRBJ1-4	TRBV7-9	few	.	CASSLKSQFNEKLFF	TGTGCCAGCAGCTTAAAATCGCAGTTTAATGAAAAACTGTTTTTT
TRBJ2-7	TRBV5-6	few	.	CASSLAGPGIASSYEQYF	TGTGCCAGCAGCTTGGCGGGCCCGGGGATAGCGAGCTCCTACGAGCAGTACTTC
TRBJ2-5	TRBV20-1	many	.	CSAELQWTEEETQYF	TGCAGTGCTGAGTTACAGTGGACAGAAGAAGAGACCCAGTACTTC
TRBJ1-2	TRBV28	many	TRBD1	CASSLPRDRGYGYTF	TGTGCCAGCAGTTTACCCCGGGACAGGGGCTATGGCTACACCTTC
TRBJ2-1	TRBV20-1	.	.	CSARDTLGVWGSYNEQFF	TGCAGTGCTAGAGATACTCTTGGTGTCTGGGGCAGCTACAATGAGCAGTTCTTC
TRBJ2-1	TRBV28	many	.	CASSTVDEQFF	TGTGCCAGCAGTACAGTTGATGAGCAGTTCTTC
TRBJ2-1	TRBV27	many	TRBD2	CASSPGTINEQFF	TGTGCCAGCAGCCCTGGGACTATCAATGAGCAGTTCTTC
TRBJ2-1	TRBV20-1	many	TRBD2	CSADPGTSGRAGGYEQFF	TGCAGTGCCGACCCCGGGACTAGCGGGAGGGCCGGTGGGTATGAGCAGTTCTTC
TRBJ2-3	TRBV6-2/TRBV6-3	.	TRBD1	CASKAQGDRADTQYF	TGTGCCAGCAAGGCACAGGGGGATCGGGCAGATACGCAGTATTTT
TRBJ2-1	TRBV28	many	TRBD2	CASAGHTGGPRGNEQFF	TGTGCCAGCGCCGGGCATACGGGAGGGCCGCGGGGCAATGAGCAGTTCTTC
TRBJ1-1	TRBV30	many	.	CAWRYRTTEAFF	TGTGCCTGGAGATACAGGACCACTGAAGCTTTCTTT
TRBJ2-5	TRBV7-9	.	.	CASSLDTRITLETQYF	TGTGCCAGCAGCTTAGATACTCGGATAACTTTGGAGACCCAGTACTTC
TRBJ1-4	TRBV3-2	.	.	CARNGTANEKLFF	TGTGCCCGAAACGGGACAGCTAATGAAAAACTGTTTTTT
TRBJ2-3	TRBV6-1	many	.	CASSMYTSTPDTQYF	TGTGCCAGCAGTATGTACACTAGCACCCCAGATACGCAGTATTTT
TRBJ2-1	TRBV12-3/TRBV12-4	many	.	CASRGPLRSYNEQFF	TGTGCCAGCAGGGGACCTTTGCGGAGCTACAATGAGCAGTTCTTC
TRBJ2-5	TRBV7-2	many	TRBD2	CASSLIGRSGGQETQYF	TGTGCCAGCAGCTTAATTGGCCGTAGCGGGGGCCAAGAGACCCAGTACTTC
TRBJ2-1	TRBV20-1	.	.	CSARPIGQSGRQFF	TGCAGTGCTAGACCCATAGGACAGTCCGGGAGGCAGTTCTTC
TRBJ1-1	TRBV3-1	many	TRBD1	CASSLTGFYTEAFF	TGTGCCAGCAGTTTGACAGGGTTTTACACTGAAGCTTTCTTT
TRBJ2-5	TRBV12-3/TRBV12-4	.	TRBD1	CASSLAPGRGRETQYF	TGTGCCAGCAGTTTAGCGCCTGGCAGGGGGCGAGAGACCCAGTACTTC
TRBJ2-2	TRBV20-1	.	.	CSAVDRYTGELFF	TGCAGTGCTGTCGACAGATACACCGGGGAGCTGTTTTTT